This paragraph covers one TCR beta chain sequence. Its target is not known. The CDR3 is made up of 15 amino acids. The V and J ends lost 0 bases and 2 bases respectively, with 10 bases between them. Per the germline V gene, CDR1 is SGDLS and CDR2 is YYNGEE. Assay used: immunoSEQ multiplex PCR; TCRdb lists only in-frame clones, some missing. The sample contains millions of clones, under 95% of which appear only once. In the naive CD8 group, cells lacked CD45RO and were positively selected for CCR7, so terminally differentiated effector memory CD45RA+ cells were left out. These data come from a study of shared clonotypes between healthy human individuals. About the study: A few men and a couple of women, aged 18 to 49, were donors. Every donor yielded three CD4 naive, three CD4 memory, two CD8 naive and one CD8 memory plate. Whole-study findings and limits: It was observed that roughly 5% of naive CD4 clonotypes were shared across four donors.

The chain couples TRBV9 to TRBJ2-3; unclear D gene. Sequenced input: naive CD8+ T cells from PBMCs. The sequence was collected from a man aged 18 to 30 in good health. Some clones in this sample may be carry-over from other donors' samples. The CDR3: CASSVVPGPTDTQYF. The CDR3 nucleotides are TGTGCCAGCAGCGTAGTTCCAGGACCCACAGATACGCAGTATTTT. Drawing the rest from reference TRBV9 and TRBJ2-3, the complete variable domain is DSGVTQTPKHLITATGQRVTLRCSPRSGDLSVYWYQQSLDQGLQFLIQYYNGEERAKGNILERFSAQQFPDLHSELNLSSLELGDSALYFCASSVVPGPTDTQYFGPGTRLTVL.